This T cell receptor beta chain was sequenced during a study of tumor-infiltrating lymphocytes in localized non-small cell lung cancer. Study at large: Resected tumor was paired with non-adjacent uninvolved lung from the same patient.

Generated by immunoSEQ multiplex PCR, the TCRdb table keeps only in-frame clones and is missing some. The profile shows some 17,000 clones, around 85% of them singletons. Study results and caveats: Different pieces of the same tissue were used for each assay.

With regard to this clone: What it recognizes is unknown.

The specimen was lung tumor tissue. This clonotype was sampled from a human donor with non-small cell lung cancer.

The CDR3 spells CAFVTSGAYNEQFF. For the CDR3, the DNA is TGTGCCTTTGTGACTAGCGGGGCTTACAATGAGCAGTTCTTC. The J gene is TRBJ2-1, the V gene TRBV30, with 11 nucleotides matching TRBD2. Germline CDR1 is GTSNPN and CDR2 is SVGIG (reference sequence). V shed 7 bases, J shed 4 bases, and the junction held 6 bases outside the gene matches. The CDR3 spans 14 residues.